These 26 T cell receptor beta chains were sequenced from one sample in a study of cytomegalovirus exposure and HLA in healthy donors (TCRdb year 2017). The library relied on the immunoSEQ multiplex PCR assay. A mixture of 60 forward primers for TCR Vbeta segments and 13 reverse primers for TCR Jbeta segments was used in the multiplex PCR. The immuneACCESS repertoire file appears here via TCRdb, limited to in-frame rearrangements. These files lack a portion of the clones; in checked studies, under half of the deficit traces to unresolved V genes, and the cause of the others is not known. The table for this sample lists under 250,000 clones; approximately 79% of them were counted only once. The top ten constitute about 2% of the sample. Sequencing input: PBMCs. These receptor sequences come from a male donor in good health and CMV-seronegative.

The V gene is TRBV7-9, the J gene TRBJ2-6; D not certain. The CDR3 spans 15 residues. Trimming took off 3 bases at V and 0 bases at J, with 6 bases between the two ends. Germline V gene lookup returns CDR1 SEHNR and CDR2 FQNEAQ (reference sequence). The CDR3: CASSFTASGANVLTF. The CDR3 nucleotides are TGTGCCAGCAGCTTCACAGCCTCTGGGGCCAACGTCCTGACTTTC.

The sample holds a few counts of this clone. The chain recombines TRBV5-1 with TRBJ2-5, with D perhaps matching TRBD2 (5 bases). The CDR3 consists of 13 residues. CDR1 SGHRS and CDR2 YFSETQ come from the germline V gene. The germline V and J ends were trimmed by 0 bases and 4 bases, with 7 bases remaining between them. In DNA, the CDR3 is TGCGCCAGCAGCTTGGTACTAGGAGAGACCCAGTACTTC. It codes for CASSLVLGETQYF.

This clone was seen a handful of times. The V and J genes are TRBV5-4 and TRBJ2-5, with D possibly being TRBD2 (5 bases). Trimming removed 4 bases at V and 1 base at J, with 14 bases between. The length of the CDR3 is 15 residues. Germline V gene sequence: CDR1 SGHNT, CDR2 YYREEE (reference sequence). CDR3 in amino acids: CASSPDYGRQETQYF. The CDR3 nucleotides read TGTGCCAGCAGCCCAGACTATGGGCGCCAAGAGACCCAGTACTTC. Together with reference TRBV5-4 and TRBJ2-5, the CDR3 gives the full variable domain: ETGVTQSPTHLIKTRGQQVTLRCSSQSGHNTVSWYQQALGQGPQFIFQYYREEENGRGNFPPRFSGLQFPNYSSELNVNALELDDSALYLCASSPDYGRQETQYFGPGTRLLVL.

V and J are TRBV9 and TRBJ2-7; 7 bases align to TRBD1. This CDR3 is built from 14 residues. Germline V gene lookup returns CDR1 SGDLS and CDR2 YYNGEE. V lost 3 bases, J lost 0 bases, and 3 bases stayed unmatched. The CDR3 reads CASSGDSASYEQYF. CDR3 coding DNA: TGTGCCAGCAGCGGGGACAGTGCCTCCTACGAGCAGTACTTC.

This chain's CDR3 is CASSQEWAVYGYTF. CDR3 in DNA: TGCGCCAGCAGCCAAGAATGGGCAGTCTATGGCTACACCTTC. The chain uses TRBV4-3 and TRBJ1-2; D not resolved. From germline, CDR1 is LGHNA and CDR2 YSLEER. Deletions cut 0 bases from V and 4 bases from J, with 9 bases between. The CDR3 is made up of 14 amino acids.

The CDR3 region has the DNA TGTGCCAGCAGCTTAGCGGACAGGGGTGGTGGAGAGACCCAGTACTTC. It codes for CASSLADRGGGETQYF. The chain joins TRBV7-2 to TRBJ2-5, with 9 positions matching TRBD1. V was clipped by 0 bases and J by 4 bases; unmatched bases: 6. This CDR3 has 16 amino acids. From germline, CDR1 is SGHTA and CDR2 FQGNSA.

This clone is a singleton in its sample. The rearrangement uses TRBV27 and TRBJ1-5; TRBD1 agrees at 8 bases. Germline CDR1 reads MNHEY; CDR2 reads SMNVEV (reference sequence). J was trimmed by 6 bases and V by 3 bases; bases with no gene match: 16. The CDR3 spans 18 residues. In DNA form, the CDR3 reads TGTGCCAGCAGTTTGATAGGGTCACGGACAGGGTCGGGTCAGCCCCAGCATTTT. Its protein product is CASSLIGSRTGSGQPQHF.

This chain uses TRBV6-1 with TRBJ1-6; 8 bases are shared with TRBD1. The V gene end was trimmed by 6 bases and the J gene end by 8 bases; junction bases not matched to a gene: 9. The CDR3 has 15 residues. Germline assignment: CDR1 MNHNS and CDR2 SASEGT. For the CDR3, the DNA is TGTGCCAGCAGCAGGGGGCGAGGGTTAGATTCACCCCTCCACTTT. It yields the protein CASSRGRGLDSPLHF.

This clone was picked up a small number of times. This chain links TRBV5-1 with TRBJ1-1, with D hard to call. The V end was cut by 4 bases, the J end by 7 bases, with 14 bases between. This CDR3 has 13 residues. Per germline, CDR1 SGHRS and CDR2 YFSETQ. The CDR3 spells CASSPPHGDEAFF. The CDR3 region has the DNA TGCGCCAGCAGCCCGCCGCACGGGGATGAAGCTTTCTTT.

The chain is built from TRBV9 and TRBJ2-1; 12 positions match TRBD2. The CDR3 has 16 residues. Germline V gene sequence: CDR1 SGDLS, CDR2 YYNGEE. Germline trimming cut 4 bases from V and 3 bases from J; bases unmatched to any gene: 5. CDR3 sequence: CASSPRTSGVYNEQFF. CDR3 DNA sequence: TGTGCCAGCAGCCCCAGGACTAGCGGGGTCTACAATGAGCAGTTCTTC.

This chain links TRBV5-6 with TRBJ2-5; D not resolved. Germline V gene data show CDR1 as SGHDT and CDR2 as YYEEEE. The CDR3 is made up of 13 amino acids. The germline V and J ends were trimmed by 1 base and 5 bases, with 9 bases remaining between them. The CDR3 sequence is CASSLLLSETQYF. The CDR3 DNA is TGTGCCAGCAGCTTGTTACTCTCTGAGACCCAGTACTTC.

This chain links TRBV5-4 with TRBJ2-5, with 12 nucleotides matching TRBD2. V shed 1 base, J shed 2 bases, and the junction held 3 bases outside the gene matches. The CDR3 runs 16 residues. Germline-derived CDR1 and CDR2 are SGHNT and YYREEE (reference sequence). In DNA form, the CDR3 reads TGTGCCAGCAGCTTGAAGCTAGCGGGAGGGCAAGAGACCCAGTACTTC. As protein: CASSLKLAGGQETQYF.

The chain joins TRBV5-4 to TRBJ2-1; 16 bases fit TRBD2. The CDR3 loop spans 18 amino acids. Germline CDR1 SGHNT, CDR2 YYREEE (reference sequence). Trimming at V came to 4 bases and at J to 9 bases, leaving 13 bases not matched to a gene. The CDR3 DNA reads as TGTGCCAGCAGCCAGGAACCCGGGACTAGCGGGAGGGGGGGTGAGCAGTTCTTC. It encodes CASSQEPGTSGRGGEQFF. Looking up the rest from reference TRBV5-4 and TRBJ2-1 gives the full variable domain: ETGVTQSPTHLIKTRGQQVTLRCSSQSGHNTVSWYQQALGQGPQFIFQYYREEENGRGNFPPRFSGLQFPNYSSELNVNALELDDSALYLCASSQEPGTSGRGGEQFFGPGTRLTVL.

The genes are TRBV5-6 and TRBJ2-1, with a weak D call TRBD1 (5 bases). CDR3 length: 12 amino acids. Germline V gene data show CDR1 as SGHDT and CDR2 as YYEEEE. The V end was cut by 0 bases, the J end by 11 bases, with 9 bases between. The CDR3 protein is CASSLDRTKQFF. CDR3 coding DNA: TGTGCCAGCAGCTTGGACAGGACGAAGCAGTTCTTC.

CDR3 loop: CTSSPQDRGVVSRYEKLFF. The CDR3 DNA follows: TGCACCAGCAGCCCCCAGGACAGGGGAGTTGTTTCTCGGTATGAAAAACTGTTTTTT. This chain connects TRBV1 to TRBJ1-4; the table gives TRBD1 as D, unverified against the DNA. TRBV1 is noted as a pseudogene. The CDR3 sequence is 19 residues long.

The chain employs TRBV6-5 and TRBJ2-7; 11 bases align to TRBD1. The CDR3 length is 15 residues. V lost 4 bases, J lost 3 bases, and 5 bases stayed unmatched. The germline V gene encodes CDR1 MNHEY and CDR2 SVGAGI. The CDR3 sequence is CASSSRTGGFYEQYF. The CDR3 DNA reads TGTGCCAGCAGTTCCAGGACAGGGGGCTTCTACGAGCAGTACTTC.

In DNA form, the CDR3 reads TGTGCCAGCAGTCCATGGGCAGAGGGAGATACGCAGTATTTT. Its translation: CASSPWAEGDTQYF. This rearrangement joins TRBV27 to TRBJ2-3; perhaps TRBD2 as D (5 bases). Germline V lookup: CDR1 MNHEY, CDR2 SMNVEV (reference sequence). This CDR3 comprises 14 residues. The V and J ends lost 5 bases and 5 bases respectively, with 14 bases between them.

The chain is built from TRBV7-9 and TRBJ1-1; D may be TRBD1 (5 bases). V was clipped by 5 bases and J by 0 bases, with 13 bases between them. Germline CDR1 and CDR2: SEHNR and FQNEAQ (reference sequence). The CDR3 loop spans 15 amino acids. The CDR3 loop is CASSRGQGLNTEAFF. The CDR3 nucleotides are TGTGCCAGCAGCCGAGGCCAGGGCCTGAACACTGAAGCTTTCTTT.

The chain couples TRBV7-8 to TRBJ2-5; D might be TRBD2 (6 bases). Germline V gene sequence: CDR1 SGHVS, CDR2 FQNEAQ. This CDR3 comprises 17 residues. V was pared by 7 bases and J by 5 bases, with 26 bases between. The CDR3 spells CASIRGGRRVGSETQYF. The CDR3 nucleotides are TGTGCCAGCATCAGAGGAGGACGGAGGGTCGGTTCGGAGACCCAGTACTTC.

The CDR3 nucleotides read TGCAGCGCGCGGACAGGGGCGAGAGTTGGAACTAATGAAAAACTGTTTTTT. Its translation is CSARTGARVGTNEKLFF. V usage is TRBV29-1 and J usage is TRBJ1-4; 9 bases align to TRBD1. V lost 7 bases to trimming and J lost 1 base; unmatched junction nucleotides: 13. CDR1 SQVTM and CDR2 ANQGSEA come from the germline V gene. The CDR3 consists of 17 residues.

V gene TRBV7-3 combines with J gene TRBJ2-5, with D possibly matching TRBD1 (5 bases). Germline CDR1 and CDR2: SGHTA and FQGTGA. The CDR3 loop spans 13 amino acids. V dropped 5 bases and J dropped 2 bases, with 9 bases sitting between them. CDR3 coding DNA: TGTGCCAGCAGCCAAGGGGCTCAAGAGACCCAGTACTTC. Protein product: CASSQGAQETQYF.

J is TRBJ2-7 and V is TRBV6-1, with 9 bases fitting TRBD2. Trimming removed 3 bases from V and 4 bases from J; junction bases left unmatched: 7. The CDR3 consists of 15 residues. CDR1 and CDR2 from the germline V gene are MNHNS and SASEGT. Here the CDR3 reads CASSDQAGGPYEQYF. The DNA of the CDR3 is TGTGCCAGCAGTGACCAGGCGGGGGGGCCTTACGAGCAGTACTTC.

The genes are TRBV6-5 and TRBJ2-7, with D perhaps matching TRBD2 (5 bases). This CDR3 contains 14 residues. V dropped 4 bases and J dropped 1 base, with 11 bases sitting between them. CDR1 and CDR2 from the germline V gene are MNHEY and SVGAGI. The CDR3 loop reads CASSSSRRSYEQYF. The CDR3 DNA is TGTGCCAGCAGTTCCTCGAGGAGGTCCTACGAGCAGTACTTC.

The chain employs TRBV7-3 and TRBJ1-1; 10 nucleotides align to TRBD1. From germline, CDR1 is SGHTA and CDR2 FQGTGA. CDR3 length equals 14 residues. V shed 5 bases and J 3 bases; nucleotides not matched to a gene: 3. The CDR3 loop is CASSRQGADTEAFF. CDR3 coding DNA: TGTGCCAGCAGCCGACAGGGGGCGGACACTGAAGCTTTCTTT.

J is TRBJ2-1 and V is TRBV5-1, with 10 bases that match TRBD2. The CDR3 loop spans 16 amino acids. From germline, CDR1 is SGHRS and CDR2 YFSETQ. The ends lost 4 bases at V and 5 bases at J; junction bases unmatched: 9. In DNA, the CDR3 is TGCGCCAGCAGCCCCACGACTAGCGGGCGACACAATGAGCAGTTCTTC. Protein sequence: CASSPTTSGRHNEQFF. Complete variable domain (other parts from reference TRBV5-1 and TRBJ2-1): KAGVTQTPRYLIKTRGQQVTLSCSPISGHRSVSWYQQTPGQGLQFLFEYFSETQRNKGNFPGRFSGRQFSNSRSEMNVSTLELGDSALYLCASSPTTSGRHNEQFFGPGTRLTVL.

The V call is TRBV10-1, the J call TRBJ1-2; 7 positions agree with TRBD1. Germline CDR1 WNHNN, CDR2 SYGVQD (reference sequence). After removal of 2 bases from V and 4 bases from J, the junction contained 16 bases not matched to a gene. The CDR3 spans 18 residues. The CDR3 region is CASSERMGQLGMGYGYTF. The CDR3 DNA is TGCGCCAGCAGTGAGCGAATGGGACAGCTAGGGATGGGCTATGGCTACACCTTC.